This TCR beta chain was observed in a study of spatial heterogeneity in lung cancer. Study context: Sequencing of follow-up PBMC samples took place when they were available, at a median of about two years after resection. Broader study findings: At tumor resection, ubiquitous expanded TCRs were detected in blood more often than later.

The library protocol tagged each TCR cDNA with a unique molecular identifier. Using its own MiXCR run on the 5' RACE reads, TCRdb lists one record per CDR3 protein. In the table there are roughly 70,000 distinct CDR3 sequences, less than 9.5% of which are singletons. The CDR3 contains 13 residues. The germline CDR1 and CDR2 sequences are SGHRS and YFSETQ. Trimming stripped 7 bases from V and 2 bases from J, with 11 bases between. Indicated time point: blood at routine non-recurrence follow-up after resection. Whole RNA, which was extracted from tumor, nontumor lung tissue or frozen PBMC, was sequenced without any cell sorting. A remark on this clonotype: Its antigen is not known.

Source: PBMCs, taken at follow-up. The J gene is TRBJ2-3, the V gene TRBV5-1; D gene uncertain. The receptor was derived from a female donor with early-stage non-small cell lung cancer. The CDR3 protein is CASAVEVTDTQYF. In DNA form, the CDR3 reads TGCGCCAGCGCAGTTGAGGTCACAGATACGCAGTATTTT.